The present TCR beta chain was sequenced within a study of OX40 agonist ivuxolimab in advanced cancers. There are 12 residues in the CDR3. Germline V gene sequence: CDR1 MNHEY, CDR2 SMNVEV (reference sequence). Trimming took 4 bases from V and 7 from J, leaving 8 bases between them. Clones were read by immunoSEQ multiplex PCR, and TCRdb kept only the in-frame ones, dropping some. The top ten clones hold approximately 28% of a sample with tens of thousands of clones, about 89% of them seen once. This chain connects TRBV27 to TRBJ1-5; the D is unclear. Material: CD4+ or CD8+ T cells sorted from blood, obtained in a trial of the OX40 agonist ivuxolimab. This clonotype originated in an adult with an advanced solid tumor such as melanoma, head and neck, liver or kidney cancer. CDR3 sequence reads: CASSSGSQPQHF. The CDR3 DNA is TGTGCCAGCAGTTCGGGGAGCCAGCCCCAGCATTTT.